Below are 10 T cell receptor beta chains sequenced from a single sample in a study of CD4 T cells in relation to SARS-CoV-2 and coronaviruses. Their antigens are not known. Only in-frame clones appear in the TCRdb table, and some are missing; sequencing was by immunoSEQ multiplex PCR. The table records fewer than 45,000 clones, 84% of them present only once. The material sequenced was naive CD4+ T cells from PBMCs, cultured in vitro. Subset here: naive CD4+ T cells isolated by negative enrichment. These receptors were taken from an adult with COVID-19.

This chain joins TRBV6-1 and TRBJ2-1; D unresolved. Germline V gene lookup returns CDR1 MNHNS and CDR2 SASEGT. The CDR3 length is 16 residues. Trimming took 2 bases from V and 0 from J, leaving 11 bases between them. CDR3 protein: CASSEMAQSSYNEQFF. Here the CDR3 DNA reads TGTGCCAGCAGTGAAATGGCCCAGAGCTCCTACAATGAGCAGTTCTTC.

V is TRBV24-1 and J is TRBJ2-1; the D call may be TRBD1 or TRBD2 (5 bases each). V was pared by 2 bases and J by 4 bases, with 14 bases between. CDR1 is KGHDR and CDR2 is SFDVKD in the germline V gene. The CDR3 runs 16 residues. CDR3 coding DNA: TGTGCCACCAGTGATTCCGAAGGGACCGCTTACAATGAGCAGTTCTTC. Translated, it gives CATSDSEGTAYNEQFF.

The rearrangement links TRBV15 to TRBJ2-3; D remains unclear. Germline-derived CDR1 and CDR2 are LNHNV and YYDKDF (reference sequence). V lost 3 bases to trimming and J lost 5 bases, with 18 bases between them. The CDR3 spans 16 residues. CDR3 nucleotides: TGTGCCACCAGCAGGGCGTCCGACTCACGGGTAGATACGCAGTATTTT. Encoded protein: CATSRASDSRVDTQYF.

This chain uses TRBV19 with TRBJ1-5; 7 nucleotides match TRBD1. Looked up from germline, CDR1 is LNHDA and CDR2 is SQIVND (reference sequence). The CDR3 has 12 residues. The trim removed 9 bases at V and 6 bases at J, leaving 5 bases unmatched. CDR3 DNA: TGTGCCAGCAGGGGGGCGGTTCAGCCCCAGCATTTT. It specifies CASRGAVQPQHF.

This chain joins TRBV5-1 and TRBJ1-1, with 8 bases fitting TRBD1. Germline V gene data show CDR1 as SGHRS and CDR2 as YFSETQ. The junction had 13 bases not matched to a gene; V was cut back by 4 bases and J by 5 bases. CDR3 length: 16 amino acids. The chain's CDR3 is CASSGGLNRGSTEAFF. The CDR3 nucleotides read TGCGCCAGCAGCGGAGGCTTGAACAGGGGGAGTACTGAAGCTTTCTTT.

V gene TRBV27 combines with J gene TRBJ2-7, with 10 bases lining up with TRBD2. V gave up 5 bases and J gave up 3 bases; unmatched junction bases: 7. CDR1 MNHEY and CDR2 SMNVEV come from the germline V gene (reference sequence). CDR3 length: 15 amino acids. This chain's CDR3 is CASSTPSGGSYEQYF. The CDR3 DNA sequence: TGTGCCAGCAGTACCCCTAGCGGGGGAAGCTACGAGCAGTACTTC.

This clone was observed a handful of times. The CDR3 spells CASSRGSLETQYF. CDR3 DNA sequence: TGTGCCAGCAGCCGCGGGTCTCTCGAGACCCAGTACTTC. The gene calls are TRBV7-2 and TRBJ2-5; perhaps TRBD2 as D (5 bases). Germline CDR1 and CDR2: SGHTA and FQGNSA. This CDR3 has 13 amino acids. V was cut by 5 bases and J by 5 bases, with 12 bases left in between.

The chain has TRBV24-1 and TRBJ1-1, with D tentatively TRBD1 (6 bases). Looked up from germline, CDR1 is KGHDR and CDR2 is SFDVKD. CDR3 length equals 13 residues. Trimming removed 7 bases from V and 0 bases from J, with 8 bases in between. The CDR3 spells CATRHRVNTEAFF. CDR3 bases: TGTGCCACCAGGCACAGGGTGAACACTGAAGCTTTCTTT.

The CDR3 DNA follows: TGCGCCAGCAGCCAAGATGAACAGGGTCATCAGCCCCAGCATTTT. It is translated as CASSQDEQGHQPQHF. The V and J genes are TRBV4-3 and TRBJ1-5; TRBD1 is a possible D gene (6 bases). The V gene's germline CDR1 is LGHNA and CDR2 YSLEER. This CDR3 has 15 amino acids. The V and J ends lost 0 bases and 5 bases respectively, with 11 bases between them.

This chain connects TRBV28 to TRBJ1-5; 8 nucleotides match TRBD1. The CDR3 sequence is 14 residues long. Germline assignment: CDR1 MDHEN and CDR2 SYDVKM. Trimming at V came to 8 bases and at J to 5 bases, leaving 8 bases not matched to a gene. CDR3 residues: CASLVDRGDQPQHF. In nucleotides, the CDR3 is TGTGCCAGCCTTGTCGACAGGGGCGATCAGCCCCAGCATTTT.